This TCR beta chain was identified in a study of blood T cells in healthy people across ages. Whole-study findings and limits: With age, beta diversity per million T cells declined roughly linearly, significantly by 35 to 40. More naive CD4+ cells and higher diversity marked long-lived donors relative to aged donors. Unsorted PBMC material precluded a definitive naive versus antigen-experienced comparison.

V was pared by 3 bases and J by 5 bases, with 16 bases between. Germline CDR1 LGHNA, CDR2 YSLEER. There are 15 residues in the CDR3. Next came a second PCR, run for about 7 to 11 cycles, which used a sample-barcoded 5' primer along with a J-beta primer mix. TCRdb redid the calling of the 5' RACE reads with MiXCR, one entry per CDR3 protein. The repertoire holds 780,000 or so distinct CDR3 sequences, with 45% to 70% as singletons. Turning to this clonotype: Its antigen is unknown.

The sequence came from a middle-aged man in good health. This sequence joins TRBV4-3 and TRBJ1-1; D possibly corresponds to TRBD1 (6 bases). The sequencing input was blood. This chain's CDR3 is CASSHLQGIVTEAFF. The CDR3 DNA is TGCGCCAGCAGCCACCTACAGGGTATAGTAACTGAAGCTTTCTTT.